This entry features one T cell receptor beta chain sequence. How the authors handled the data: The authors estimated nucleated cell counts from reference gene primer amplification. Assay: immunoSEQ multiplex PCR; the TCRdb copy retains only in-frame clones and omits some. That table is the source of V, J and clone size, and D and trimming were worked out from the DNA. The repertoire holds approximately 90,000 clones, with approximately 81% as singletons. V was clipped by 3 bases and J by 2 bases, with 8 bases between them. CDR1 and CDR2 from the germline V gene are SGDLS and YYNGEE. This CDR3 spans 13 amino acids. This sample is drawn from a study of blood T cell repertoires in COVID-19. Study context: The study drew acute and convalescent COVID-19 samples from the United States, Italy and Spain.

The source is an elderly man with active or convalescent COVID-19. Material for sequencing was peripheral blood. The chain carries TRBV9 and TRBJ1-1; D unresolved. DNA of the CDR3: TGTGCCAGCAGCGCCCGGAGAAACACTGAAGCTTTCTTT. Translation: CASSARRNTEAFF.